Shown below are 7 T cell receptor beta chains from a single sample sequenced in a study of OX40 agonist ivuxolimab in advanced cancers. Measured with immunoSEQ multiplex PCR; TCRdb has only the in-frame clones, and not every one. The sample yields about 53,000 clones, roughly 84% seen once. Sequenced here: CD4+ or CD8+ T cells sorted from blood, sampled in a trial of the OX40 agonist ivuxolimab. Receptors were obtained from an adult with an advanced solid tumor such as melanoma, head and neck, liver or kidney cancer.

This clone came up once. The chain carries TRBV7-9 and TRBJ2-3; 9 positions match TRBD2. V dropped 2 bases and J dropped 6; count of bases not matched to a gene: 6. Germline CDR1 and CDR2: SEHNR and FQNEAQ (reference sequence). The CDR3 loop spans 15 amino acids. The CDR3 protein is CASSLSASGTDTQYF. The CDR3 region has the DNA TGTGCCAGCAGCTTATCAGCTAGCGGGACGGATACGCAGTATTTT. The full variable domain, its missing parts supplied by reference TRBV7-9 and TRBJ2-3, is DTGVSQNPRHKITKRGQNVTFRCDPISEHNRLYWYRQTLGQGPEFLTYFQNEAQLEKSRLLSDRFSAERPKGSFSTLEIQRTEQGDSAMYLCASSLSASGTDTQYFGPGTRLTVL.

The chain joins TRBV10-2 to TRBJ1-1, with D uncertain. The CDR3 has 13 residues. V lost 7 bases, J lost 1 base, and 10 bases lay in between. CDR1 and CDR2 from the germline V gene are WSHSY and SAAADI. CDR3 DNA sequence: TGCGCCAGCATTTTCGAGGGGAACACTGAAGCTTTCTTT. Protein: CASIFEGNTEAFF.

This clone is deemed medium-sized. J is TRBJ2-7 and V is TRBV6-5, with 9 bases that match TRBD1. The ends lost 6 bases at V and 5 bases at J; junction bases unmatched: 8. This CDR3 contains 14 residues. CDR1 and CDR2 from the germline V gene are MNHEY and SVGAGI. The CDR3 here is CASRSTGGDDEQYF. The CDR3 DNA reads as TGTGCCAGCAGATCTACAGGGGGCGACGACGAGCAGTACTTC.

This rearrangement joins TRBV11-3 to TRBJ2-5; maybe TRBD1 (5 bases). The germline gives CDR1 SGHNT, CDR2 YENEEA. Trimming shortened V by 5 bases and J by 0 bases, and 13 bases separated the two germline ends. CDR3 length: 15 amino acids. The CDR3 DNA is TGTGCCAGCAGCCCACAAGGACAACACCAAGAGACCCAGTACTTC. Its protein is CASSPQGQHQETQYF.

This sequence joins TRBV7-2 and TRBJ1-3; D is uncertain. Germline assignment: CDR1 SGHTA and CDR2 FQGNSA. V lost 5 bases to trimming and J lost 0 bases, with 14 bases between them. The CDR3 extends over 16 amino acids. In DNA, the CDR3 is TGTGCCAGCAGCGCCTCCGTGAGATTCTCTGGAAACACCATATATTTT. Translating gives CASSASVRFSGNTIYF.

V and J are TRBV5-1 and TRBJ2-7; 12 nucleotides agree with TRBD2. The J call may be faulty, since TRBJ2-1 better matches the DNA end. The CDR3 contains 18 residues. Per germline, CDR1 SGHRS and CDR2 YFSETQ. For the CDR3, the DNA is TGCGCCAGCAGCGCCAAAGGGGGGACTAGCGGGTATTACAATGAGCAGTTCTTC. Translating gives CASSAKGGTSGYYNEQFF.

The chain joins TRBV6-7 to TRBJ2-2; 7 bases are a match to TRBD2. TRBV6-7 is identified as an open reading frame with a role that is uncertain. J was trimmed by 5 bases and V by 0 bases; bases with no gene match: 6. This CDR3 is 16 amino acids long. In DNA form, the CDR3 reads TGTGCCAGCAGTTACTCTGGCGGGGGTGGGACCGGGGAGCTGTTTTTT. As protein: CASSYSGGGGTGELFF.